What follows describes a single T cell receptor (beta chain). Its specificity is unknown. These data are taken from a study of T cell responses to AZD1222 COVID-19 vaccine. Study-level points and caveats: Spike-specific TCR breadth and depth were elevated following two AZD1222 doses.

Looked up from germline, CDR1 is SEHNR and CDR2 is FQNEAQ (reference sequence). The CDR3 covers 14 residues. Trimming stripped 3 bases from V and 6 bases from J, with 14 bases between. Only in-frame clones appear in the TCRdb table, and some are missing; sequencing was by immunoSEQ multiplex PCR. Of fewer than 150,000 clones listed, roughly 93% are singletons. The chain combines TRBV7-9 with TRBJ1-1; no reliable D call. The source material was peripheral blood, sampled 28 days after the second AZD1222 dose. This clonotype originated in an adult who received the AZD1222 COVID-19 vaccine. CDR3 sequence reads: CASSFQGKRAEAFF. The CDR3 nucleotides read TGTGCCAGCAGCTTCCAAGGGAAGCGCGCTGAAGCTTTCTTT. The full variable domain, its missing parts supplied by reference TRBV7-9 and TRBJ1-1, is DTGVSQNPRHKITKRGQNVTFRCDPISEHNRLYWYRQTLGQGPEFLTYFQNEAQLEKSRLLSDRFSAERPKGSFSTLEIQRTEQGDSAMYLCASSFQGKRAEAFFGQGTRLTVV.